This T cell receptor beta chain was recorded in a study of CD8 T cells in Susac syndrome. Whole-study context: At blood draw, Susac syndrome patients were therapy-naive, on corticosteroids, or on intravenous immunoglobulin alone.

Reverse transcription of about 0.5 to 1 ug RNA used random hexamers. TCRdb called the immunoSEQ multiplex PCR reads again in MiXCR, with one record for every CDR3 protein. The table includes roughly 110,000 distinct CDR3 sequences, approximately 93% detected once. The CDR3 loop spans 15 amino acids. J was trimmed by 0 bases and V by 7 bases; bases with no gene match: 7. Germline V gene sequence: CDR1 LNHDA, CDR2 SQIVND (reference sequence). The source of this sequence is a human donor with Susac syndrome. This chain connects TRBV19 to TRBJ2-3; 7 bases map to TRBD2. The specimen sequenced was CD8+ T cells from PBMCs. The CDR3 protein is CASKAGSDSTDTQYF. The CDR3 nucleotides read TGTGCCAGTAAAGCGGGATCTGATAGCACAGATACGCAGTATTTT.